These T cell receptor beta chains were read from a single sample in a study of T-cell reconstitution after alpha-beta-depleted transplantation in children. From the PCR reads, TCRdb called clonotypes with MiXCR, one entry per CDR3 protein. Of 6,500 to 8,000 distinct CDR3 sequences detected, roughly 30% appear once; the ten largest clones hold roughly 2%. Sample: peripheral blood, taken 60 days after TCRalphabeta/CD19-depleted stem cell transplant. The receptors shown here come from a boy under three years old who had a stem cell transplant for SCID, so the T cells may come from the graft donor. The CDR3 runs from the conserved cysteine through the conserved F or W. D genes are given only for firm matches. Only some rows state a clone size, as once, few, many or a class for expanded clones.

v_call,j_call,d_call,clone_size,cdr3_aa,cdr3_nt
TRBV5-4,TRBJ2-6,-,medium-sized,CASSPKVFGANVLTF,TGTGCCAGCAGCCCGAAGGTGTTTGGGGCCAACGTCCTGACTTTC
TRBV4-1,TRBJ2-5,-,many,CASSQDWGGGVTQYF,TGCGCCAGCAGCCAAGACTGGGGCGGAGGCGTGACCCAGTACTTC
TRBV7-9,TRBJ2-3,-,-,CASSFLSSSTDTQYF,TGTGCCAGCAGCTTCCTTTCCTCAAGCACAGATACGCAGTATTTT
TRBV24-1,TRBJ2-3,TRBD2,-,CATSDLTSGTTDTQYF,TGTGCCACCAGTGATTTGACTAGCGGGACGACAGATACGCAGTATTTT
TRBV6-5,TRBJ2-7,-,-,CASSYSRQLYEQYF,TGTGCCAGCAGTTACTCCAGACAGCTCTACGAGCAGTACTTC
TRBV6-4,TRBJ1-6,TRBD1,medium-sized,CALGDRLRLGSSPLHF,TGTGCCCTGGGGGACAGACTTAGGTTGGGGAGTTCACCCCTCCACTTT
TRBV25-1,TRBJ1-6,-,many,CASSNTGGSYNSPLHF,TGTGCCAGCAGTAATACGGGGGGCTCCTATAATTCACCCCTCCACTTT
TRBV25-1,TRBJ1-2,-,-,CASSRRGYGYTF,TGTGCCAGCAGCCGGCGGGGCTATGGCTACACCTTC
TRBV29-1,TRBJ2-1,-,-,CSVDVVNEQFF,TGCAGCGTTGATGTGGTGAATGAGCAGTTCTTC
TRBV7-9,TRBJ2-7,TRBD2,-,CASSSGLAWYEQYF,TGTGCCAGCAGCTCTGGACTAGCGTGGTACGAGCAGTACTTC
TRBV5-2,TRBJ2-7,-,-,CARGPRLHLPTETYEQYF,TGTGCCAGGGGACCCAGGCTTCACCTCCCCACTGAGACCTACGAGCAGTACTTC
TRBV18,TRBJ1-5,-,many,CASSPTRNQPQHF,TGTGCCAGCTCACCAACACGGAATCAGCCCCAGCATTTT